This passage covers 23 T cell receptor beta chains from one sample sequenced in a study of persistence of HIV-infected CD4 T cells. Overlapping HIV-1 Gag 15-mer peptides at roughly 1 ug per peptide per mL were used. CD40L/CD69 double-negative CD45RO-high memory CD4+ T cells were collected. No antigen has been identified for these receptors. The libraries were made with immunoSEQ version 4 in survey mode. Libraries were prepared by immunoSEQ multiplex PCR; TCRdb keeps only in-frame clonotypes and omits some of them. There are about 40,000 clones in the sample; more than 75% occur only once, and about 14% lies in the top ten. The sequencing here drew on CD4+ T cells sorted from PBMCs after roughly 18-hour stimulation, taken from a patient who received antiretroviral therapy. The receptors originated from an adult man with HIV who was CMV-seropositive.

This clone was detected only a few times. The chain carries TRBV10-3 and TRBJ1-2; D gene ambiguous. V dropped 6 bases and J dropped 6 bases, with 14 bases sitting between them. In germline, CDR1 is ENHRY, CDR2 SYGVKD. This CDR3 is 13 amino acids long. CDR3 in DNA: TGTGCCATCAGAAGCGGGGTAGTGGATGGCTACACCTTC. It translates to CAIRSGVVDGYTF.

The chain joins TRBV7-2 to TRBJ1-5; D is possibly TRBD1 (6 bases). The CDR3 consists of 16 residues. Per germline, CDR1 SGHTA and CDR2 FQGNSA. V lost 6 bases to trimming and J lost 4 bases, with 19 bases between them. The CDR3 DNA reads as TGTGCCAGCAGTCGGGGGGGGCAGGGGAAGAATCAGCCCCAGCATTTT. Amino acid sequence: CASSRGGQGKNQPQHF.

The gene calls are TRBV18 and TRBJ1-5, with D perhaps matching TRBD1 (5 bases). V was cut by 5 bases and J by 2 bases, with 10 bases left in between. Germline values: CDR1 KGHSH, CDR2 LQKENI. This CDR3 region has 14 residues. CDR3 bases: TGTGCCAGCTCAACCGTAGGGGGCAATCAGCCCCAGCATTTT. Translated, it gives CASSTVGGNQPQHF.

The chain carries TRBV19 and TRBJ1-1; D possibly corresponds to TRBD1 (5 bases). The CDR3 length is 15 residues. Trimming removed 5 bases at V and 4 bases at J, with 17 bases between. Germline loops: CDR1 LNHDA, CDR2 SQIVND (reference sequence). CDR3 bases: TGTGCCAGTAGTTCTCATGGGGCGCTGGGCACTGAAGCTTTCTTT. As protein: CASSSHGALGTEAFF. The variable domain in full, with the rest retrieved from reference TRBV19 and TRBJ1-1, is DGGITQSPKYLFRKEGQNVTLSCEQNLNHDAMYWYRQDPGQGLRLIYYSQIVNDFQKGDIAEGYSVSREKKESFPLTVTSAQKNPTAFYLCASSSHGALGTEAFFGQGTRLTVV.

The genes are TRBV12-3 or TRBV12-4 and TRBJ2-5; perhaps TRBD1 as D (5 bases). V dropped 6 bases and J dropped 9 bases, with 14 bases sitting between them. The CDR3 runs to 12 residues. CDR3 in amino acids: CASRSPLGAQYF. In DNA form, the CDR3 reads TGTGCCAGCAGATCCCCCCTAGGGGCCCAGTACTTC.

The V call is TRBV9, the J call TRBJ2-4, with a tentative D call TRBD2 (6 bases). The CDR3 contains 15 residues. CDR1 is SGDLS and CDR2 is YYNGEE in the germline V gene. Trimming left V 0 bases short and J 2 bases short, with 9 bases between. CDR3 protein: CASSVAAGTKNIQYF. CDR3 nucleotide sequence: TGTGCCAGCAGCGTAGCTGCGGGAACCAAAAACATTCAGTACTTC.

This clone was seen once. The chain couples TRBV20-1 to TRBJ2-5, with 8 bases aligning to TRBD1. The CDR3 has 11 residues. After removal of 5 bases from V and 6 bases from J, the junction contained 2 bases not matched to a gene. Germline V gene lookup returns CDR1 DFQATT and CDR2 SNEGSKA (reference sequence). The CDR3 coding sequence is TGCAGTGCTGGGGACAGGCAGACCCAGTACTTC. The encoded protein is CSAGDRQTQYF.

The V and J genes are TRBV7-9 and TRBJ1-1; 7 bases are shared with TRBD1. This CDR3 contains 13 residues. The V segment lost 6 bases and the J segment 4 bases; nucleotides outside the gene matches: 5. Per the germline V gene, CDR1 is SEHNR and CDR2 is FQNEAQ (reference sequence). The CDR3 reads CASREQGLTEAFF. The CDR3, as DNA: TGTGCCAGCAGAGAACAGGGGCTCACTGAAGCTTTCTTT.

The rearrangement links TRBV23-1 to TRBJ1-1; no reliable D call. TRBV23-1 is identified as an open reading frame with a role that is uncertain. V lost 3 bases, J lost 11 bases, and 10 bases lay in between. This CDR3 spans 11 amino acids. CDR3 region: CASSHWAGAFF. The DNA of the CDR3 is TGCGCCAGCAGTCATTGGGCGGGGGCTTTCTTT.

The V gene is TRBV5-3, the J gene TRBJ1-1; TRBD1 might be the D (5 bases). TRBV5-3 is an open reading frame whose function is uncertain. The CDR3 extends over 15 amino acids. V was clipped by 4 bases and J by 1 base, with 14 bases between them. The CDR3 protein is CARSLYGAENTEAFF. The CDR3 bases are TGTGCCAGAAGCCTATACGGGGCGGAGAACACTGAAGCTTTCTTT.

This sequence joins TRBV15 and TRBJ2-2, with no clear D. This CDR3 has 14 amino acids. The V gene lost 4 bases and the J gene lost 3 bases, with 9 bases spanning the gap. Germline V lookup: CDR1 LNHNV, CDR2 YYDKDF (reference sequence). The CDR3 sequence is CATSNPVHTGELFF. CDR3 nucleotides: TGTGCCACCAGCAATCCAGTACACACCGGGGAGCTGTTTTTT.

This clone was seen only a few times. The chain links TRBV6-5 to TRBJ1-5, with D hard to call. The germline gives CDR1 MNHEY, CDR2 SVGAGI. V dropped 4 bases and J dropped 4 bases, with 11 bases sitting between them. This CDR3 comprises 14 residues. The CDR3 is CASSFRGLNQPQHF. In nucleotides, the CDR3 is TGTGCCAGCAGTTTCCGGGGTCTTAATCAGCCCCAGCATTTT.

V gene TRBV7-2 combines with J gene TRBJ1-5, with 8 bases that match TRBD1. This CDR3 has 15 residues. The ends lost 5 bases at V and 3 bases at J; junction bases unmatched: 6. Looked up from germline, CDR1 is SGHTA and CDR2 is FQGNSA. The CDR3 DNA reads TGTGCCAGCAGCATGACAGGGGCTAACAATCAGCCCCAGCATTTT. Amino acids: CASSMTGANNQPQHF.

This chain connects TRBV12-3 or TRBV12-4 to TRBJ1-3, with unresolved D. Trimming pared 3 bases from V and 7 bases from J, leaving 4 bases between. The CDR3 is made up of 11 amino acids. The DNA of the CDR3 is TGTGCCAGCAGTTTCCCCAACACCATATATTTT. Amino acid sequence: CASSFPNTIYF.

The rearrangement links TRBV28 to TRBJ1-2, with 7 bases matching TRBD1. CDR1 is MDHEN, CDR2 SYDVKM, per germline. The CDR3 covers 14 residues. Trimming cost V 2 bases and J 5 bases; bases outside gene matches: 5. The CDR3 loop is CASSLQTGWYGYTF. DNA of the CDR3: TGTGCCAGCAGTTTACAGACAGGGTGGTATGGCTACACCTTC.

The chain has TRBV6-6 and TRBJ2-3; 13 bases align to TRBD2. Germline CDR1 is MNHNY and CDR2 is SVGAGI (reference sequence). This CDR3 is 16 amino acids long. The V gene end was trimmed by 8 bases and the J gene end by 5 bases; junction bases not matched to a gene: 10. CDR3 nucleotides: TGTGCCAGCCAGTTCGGGACTAGCGGGAAACAAGATACGCAGTATTTT. The encoded protein is CASQFGTSGKQDTQYF.

This chain's CDR3 is CASSRSDGNYGYTF. As DNA, the CDR3 is TGTGCCAGCAGTCGCTCGGACGGAAACTATGGCTACACCTTC. The chain joins TRBV6-5 to TRBJ1-2; D not resolved. Germline-derived CDR1 and CDR2 are MNHEY and SVGAGI. This CDR3 is 14 amino acids long. The ends were cut back, 5 bases at V and 2 bases at J, with 12 bases in the middle.

The V gene is TRBV24-1, the J gene TRBJ2-2; unclear D gene. Trimming cost V 4 bases and J 6 bases, with 11 bases left between them. The CDR3 is made up of 14 amino acids. Germline V gene sequence: CDR1 KGHDR, CDR2 SFDVKD. DNA for the CDR3: TGTGCCACCAGTGACCCGGGTCGTTCCGGGGAGCTGTTTTTT. The encoded protein is CATSDPGRSGELFF.

This rearrangement joins TRBV19 to TRBJ2-3, with D possibly TRBD2 on 5 matching bases. The CDR3 covers 14 residues. The V and J ends lost 7 bases and 1 base respectively, with 12 bases between them. The germline V gene encodes CDR1 LNHDA and CDR2 SQIVND (reference sequence). DNA of the CDR3: TGTGCCAGTAAGACGGGAACAGGCACAGATACGCAGTATTTT. The encoded protein is CASKTGTGTDTQYF.

This clone was found a few times. This may come from a read error, since a much larger clone is one base off. Different DNA sequences within this sample yield the same CDR3. The CDR3 loop is CASSVARGETQYF. CDR3 coding DNA: TGTGCCAGCAGCGTAGCTAGGGGAGAGACCCAGTACTTC. The J gene is TRBJ2-5, the V gene TRBV9; tentative D call: TRBD1 (5 bases). Germline lookup yields CDR1 SGDLS and CDR2 YYNGEE. The CDR3 has 13 amino acids. Trimming pared 0 bases from V and 4 bases from J, leaving 7 bases between.

The chain is built from TRBV6-2 or TRBV6-3 and TRBJ1-2, with TRBD1 matching 7 bases. The V segment lost 6 bases and the J segment 0 bases; nucleotides outside the gene matches: 7. Germline-derived CDR1 and CDR2 are MNHEY and SVGEGT. This CDR3 has 15 residues. CDR3 protein: CASSRGTATNYGYTF. In DNA, the CDR3 is TGTGCCAGCAGCCGCGGGACAGCCACTAACTATGGCTACACCTTC.

This clone was counted a single time. This chain joins TRBV29-1 and TRBJ2-1, with 8 bases identical to TRBD2. The trim removed 5 bases at V and 7 bases at J, leaving 7 bases unmatched. This CDR3 is built from 13 residues. Germline values: CDR1 SQVTM, CDR2 ANQGSEA. The CDR3 region is CSVRREGRNEQFF. CDR3 nucleotides: TGCAGCGTTAGACGGGAGGGGAGGAATGAGCAGTTCTTC.

The CDR3 DNA is TGTGCCAGCAGTTCTTTCAGGGGGCCCTACAATGAGCAGTTCTTC. Protein product: CASSSFRGPYNEQFF. The V and J genes are TRBV27 and TRBJ2-1; 8 bases are shared with TRBD1. The CDR3 length is 15 residues. CDR1 and CDR2 from the germline V gene are MNHEY and SMNVEV (reference sequence). Unmatched junction bases numbered 4, after V lost 4 bases and J lost 2 bases.